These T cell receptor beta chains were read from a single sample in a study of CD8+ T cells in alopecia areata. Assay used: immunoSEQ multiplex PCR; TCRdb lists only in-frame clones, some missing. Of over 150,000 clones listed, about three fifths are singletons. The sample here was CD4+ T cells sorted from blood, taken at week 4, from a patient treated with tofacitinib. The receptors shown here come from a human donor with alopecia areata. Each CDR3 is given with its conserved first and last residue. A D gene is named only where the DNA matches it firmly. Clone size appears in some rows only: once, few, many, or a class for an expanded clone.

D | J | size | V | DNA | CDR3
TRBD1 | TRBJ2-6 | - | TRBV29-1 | TGCAGCGTTGAGGGACAGGGGAATTCTGGGGCCAACGTCCTGACTTTC | CSVEGQGNSGANVLTF
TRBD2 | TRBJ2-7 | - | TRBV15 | TGTGCCACCAGCAGAGACCCTAGCGGTTACTACGAGCAGTACTTC | CATSRDPSGYYEQYF
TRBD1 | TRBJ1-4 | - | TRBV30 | TGTGCCTGGAGACGACAGGGCCTTGAAAAACTGTTTTTT | CAWRRQGLEKLFF
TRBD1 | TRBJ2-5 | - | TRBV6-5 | TGTGCCAGCAGCGACCGATCAGGGGGCCGGGGGACCCAGTACTTC | CASSDRSGGRGTQYF
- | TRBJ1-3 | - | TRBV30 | TGTGCCTGGAGTCGTGGATCTGGAAACACCATATATTTT | CAWSRGSGNTIYF
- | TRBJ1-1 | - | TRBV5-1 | TGCGCCAGCAGCCTCACGGGGGCCACGAACACTGAAGCTTTCTTT | CASSLTGATNTEAFF
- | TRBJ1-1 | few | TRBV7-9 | TGTGCCAGCAGCTTACCTTTAATCGGCCGGGATGAAGCTTTCTTT | CASSLPLIGRDEAFF
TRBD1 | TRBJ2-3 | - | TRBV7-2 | TGTGCCAGCAGCGTCCTACAGGGGGCATGGTCCGGGGATACGCAGTATTTT | CASSVLQGAWSGDTQYF
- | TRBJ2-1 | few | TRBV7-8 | TGTGCCAGCAGCTTCGCTATTTTCAATGAGCAGTTCTTC | CASSFAIFNEQFF
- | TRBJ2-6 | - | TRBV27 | TGTGCCAGCACCCGCCGAGTGGGTAGGGGGGCCAACGTCCTGACTTTC | CASTRRVGRGANVLTF
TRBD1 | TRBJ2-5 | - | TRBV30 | TGTGCCTGGAGTGGACAGGGGCCAGAGACCCAGTACTTC | CAWSGQGPETQYF
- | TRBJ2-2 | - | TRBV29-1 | TGCAGCGCCGAGAGGAGTACAGGGCTAAAAACCGGGGAGCTGTTTTTT | CSAERSTGLKTGELFF
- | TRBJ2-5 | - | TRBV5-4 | TGTGCCAGCAGCTTGGCTCTAGATCGAGAGACCCAGTACTTC | CASSLALDRETQYF
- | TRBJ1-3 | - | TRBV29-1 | TGCAGCGTTTTACGGGGAAACACCATATATTTT | CSVLRGNTIYF
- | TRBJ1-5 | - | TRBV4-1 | TGCGCCAGCAGCCAAGCTAGGGGACTGGGGGACCAGCCCCAGCATTTT | CASSQARGLGDQPQHF
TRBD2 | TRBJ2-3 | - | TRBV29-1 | TGCAGCGTTGGAGGCGGGAGGGCAGATACGCAGTATTTT | CSVGGGRADTQYF
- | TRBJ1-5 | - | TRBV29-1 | TGCAGCGTTTCCCAAGGGGGTGGTCAGCCCCAGCATTTT | CSVSQGGGQPQHF
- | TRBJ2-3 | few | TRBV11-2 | TGTGCCAGCAGCAACGGGCCGGAGGGTACGCAGTATTTT | CASSNGPEGTQYF
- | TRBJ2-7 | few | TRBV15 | TGTGCCACCAGCACCAGGACAGGAGGGGTCGAGCAGTACTTC | CATSTRTGGVEQYF
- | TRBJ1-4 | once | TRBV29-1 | TGCAGCGTTAAACACCGCCGTAATGAAAAACTGTTTTTT | CSVKHRRNEKLFF
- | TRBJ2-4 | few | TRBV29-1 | TGCAGCGTAACCAGGGTTGGAAACATTCAGTACTTC | CSVTRVGNIQYF
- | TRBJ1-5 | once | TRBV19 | TGTGCCAGTACCTACGGGACTAATCAGCCCCAGCATTTT | CASTYGTNQPQHF
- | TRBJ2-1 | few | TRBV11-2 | TGTGCCAGCAGCCCGCAGGGTAATGAGCAGTTCTTC | CASSPQGNEQFF
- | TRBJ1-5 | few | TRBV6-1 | TGTGCCAGCAGTGAATCCGTAGCAGGGGCTGGCCCAGGTCAGCCCCAGCATTTT | CASSESVAGAGPGQPQHF
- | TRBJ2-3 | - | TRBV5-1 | TGCGCCAGCAGCTTGGAACAGGGCACAGATACGCAGTATTTT | CASSLEQGTDTQYF
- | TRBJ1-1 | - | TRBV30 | TGTGCCTGGAGTGTACGGTGGGTTAGCACTGAAGCTTTCTTT | CAWSVRWVSTEAFF